A single sample is the source of the 4 T cell receptor beta chains below, sequenced in a study of blood T cell repertoires in COVID-19. Repertoires were generated with immunoSEQ multiplex PCR, while TCRdb's copy carries only in-frame clones and drops some. The sample contains around 130,000 clones, less than 85% of which appear only once. The sequencing input was peripheral blood. All receptors come from a woman in her sixties or seventies with acute or convalescent COVID-19.

The genes are TRBV30 and TRBJ1-4; 9 bases map to TRBD1. The CDR3 contains 13 residues. Germline values: CDR1 GTSNPN, CDR2 SVGIG (reference sequence). V was pared by 2 bases and J by 12 bases, with 7 bases of the junction left unmatched. CDR3 coding DNA: TGTGCCTGGAGTTCACAGGGGGCTGGTCAACTGTTTTTT. Translation gives CAWSSQGAGQLFF.

This clone was counted once. V usage is TRBV5-1 and J usage is TRBJ1-2, with 9 bases fitting TRBD1. J gave up 3 bases and V 0 bases, and 6 bases lay outside the gene matches. Germline V gene sequence: CDR1 SGHRS, CDR2 YFSETQ. This CDR3 is 16 amino acids long. CDR3 sequence reads: CASSLAYRGPDYGYTF. The CDR3 region has the DNA TGCGCCAGCAGCTTGGCCTACAGGGGGCCGGACTATGGCTACACCTTC.

V gene TRBV2 combines with J gene TRBJ1-1, with D hard to call. CDR1 is SNHLY, CDR2 FYNNEI, per germline. CDR3 size: 18 residues. V dropped 2 bases and J dropped 5 bases, with 24 bases sitting between them. CDR3 in DNA: TGTGCCAGCAGTGAAAGGCATGGAGCCCTAAGCGATCGGACTGAAGCTTTCTTT. Translating it yields CASSERHGALSDRTEAFF.

A remark on this clone: Other DNA sequences in the same sample also yield this CDR3. The V gene is TRBV29-1, the J gene TRBJ1-1, with 7 bases lining up with TRBD1. This CDR3 comprises 12 residues. V lost 6 bases, J lost 10 bases, and 11 bases stayed unmatched. Germline V CDR1 and CDR2: SQVTM, ANQGSEA. The CDR3 is CSVGAQGEGAFF. As DNA, the CDR3 is TGCAGCGTCGGAGCGCAGGGGGAAGGAGCTTTCTTT.